These T cell receptor beta chains were read from a single sample in a study of human T cells and chemical hapten exposure. TCRdb reprocessed the RACE reads via MiXCR and lists one record per CDR3 protein. The sample holds some 300,000 distinct CDR3 sequences, roughly 6% seen once. Sequences were derived from whole blood, sampled in connection with sensitization to the hapten diphenylcyclopropenone (DPC). The receptor source for this set is a woman aged 18-29 years with alopecia areata. Some clones in this sample may be carry-over from other donors' samples. Both conserved end residues are part of each CDR3. D genes are given only for firm matches.

v_gene	j_gene	d_gene	CDR3aa
TRBV12-3/TRBV12-4	TRBJ1-2	NA	CASSLKSPQGSYYGYTF
TRBV2	TRBJ2-5	TRBD2	CASRLAGGPSTQYF
TRBV10-2	TRBJ1-6	TRBD1	CASSAIRGHSPLHF
TRBV6-5	TRBJ1-2	NA	CASKGGNWGRKTF
TRBV7-9	TRBJ2-1	NA	CASSSRPSLVNEQFF
TRBV4-3	TRBJ2-3	NA	CASSQVPGRSTDTQYF
TRBV20-1	TRBJ1-1	TRBD1	CSARSKTGMNTEAFF
TRBV6-2/TRBV6-3	TRBJ1-5	NA	CASSYSHNQPQHF
TRBV9	TRBJ2-2	TRBD2	CASSVVGTSAGELFF
TRBV20-1	TRBJ2-1	TRBD2	CSARILAGGRKQFF
TRBV7-9	TRBJ2-7	TRBD1	CASSLTGGRDEQYF
TRBV12-3/TRBV12-4	TRBJ1-5	NA	CASRWSYQPQHF
TRBV7-9	TRBJ1-1	NA	CASSLAGRFNTEAFF
TRBV7-8	TRBJ2-1	NA	CASSLEQGAGYNEQFF
TRBV18	TRBJ1-1	TRBD1	CASSPLTGGKPEAFF
TRBV4-1	TRBJ2-7	NA	CASSPEPGVYEQYF
TRBV11-2	TRBJ2-7	NA	CASSFMTSNLWEQYF
TRBV11-1	TRBJ1-1	NA	CASSYRAGTEAFF
TRBV5-1	TRBJ1-4	TRBD1	CASSLEQGAGEKLFF
TRBV7-2	TRBJ1-1	NA	CASSLRGRGTEAFF
TRBV7-8	TRBJ2-3	TRBD2	CASLSGASTDTQYF
TRBV6-2/TRBV6-3	TRBJ1-2	NA	CASSPGWGRGYTF
TRBV15	TRBJ2-3	NA	CATSRDRGAANTDTQYF
TRBV7-2	TRBJ2-7	NA	CASSSGVVEQYF
TRBV4-3	TRBJ2-3	TRBD1	CASSPDRGRGDTQYF
TRBV28	TRBJ1-1	TRBD1	CASSLETGTGNTEAFF
TRBV4-1	TRBJ2-1	NA	CASSQERASYNEQFF
TRBV25-1	TRBJ1-2	NA	CASSELEGGLVGYTF
TRBV29-1	TRBJ2-1	NA	CSVERGRDNEQFF
TRBV6-2/TRBV6-3	TRBJ1-3	NA	CASSGGTSGNTIYF
TRBV12-3/TRBV12-4	TRBJ1-5	NA	CASSIRGSNQPQHF
TRBV7-3	TRBJ1-1	NA	CASSSGAATEAFF
TRBV20-1	TRBJ1-6	NA	CSAITSSYNSPLHF
TRBV7-9	TRBJ2-7	NA	CASSLITHEQYF
TRBV5-1	TRBJ1-1	TRBD1	CASSLDRVPVTEAFF
TRBV4-3	TRBJ1-1	TRBD1	CASSQELLTGTGGNTEAFF
TRBV28	TRBJ2-7	NA	CASSTPPAAYEQYF
TRBV20-1	TRBJ1-1	NA	CSAHQREVPNTEAFF
TRBV9	TRBJ1-1	NA	CASSPILGGPTEAFF